Below, 25 T cell receptor beta chains from the same sample are listed, as sequenced in a study of T cell clonality in common variable immunodeficiency (dated by TCRdb to between 2014 and 2017). The library relied on the immunoSEQ multiplex PCR assay. TCRdb stores this immuneACCESS table with in-frame sequences only. Part of the clones is absent; in the studies checked, under half of the shortfall reflects unresolved V genes, and no reason is known for the rest. The sample comprises about 40,000 clones, and every one was counted more than once. The biggest ten clones account for 1.3% to 1.5% of the sample. Sequenced input: peripheral blood mononuclear cells. These receptor sequences come from a person between 18 and 70 years old in good health.

This clone has at least ten counts. The read finishes 3 residues shy of the CDR3 end, and the germline J gene is used to complete it. The chain uses TRBV19 and TRBJ1-6, with 7 positions matching TRBD1. V was pared by 8 bases and J by 5 bases, with 3 bases of the junction left unmatched. CDR1 LNHDA and CDR2 SQIVND come from the germline V gene (reference sequence). The CDR3 is 13 residues long. This CDR3 reads CASQTGNNSPLHF. The part of the CDR3 DNA that was read is TGTGCCAGTCAGACAGGGAATAATTCACCC. The full variable domain, in which reference TRBV19 and TRBJ1-6 provide the parts outside the CDR3, is DGGITQSPKYLFRKEGQNVTLSCEQNLNHDAMYWYRQDPGQGLRLIYYSQIVNDFQKGDIAEGYSVSREKKESFPLTVTSAQKNPTAFYLCASQTGNNSPLHFGNGTRLTVT.

This clone was seen repeatedly, ten times or more. CDR3 DNA (partial): TGTGCCAGTAGTATGACAGGAATCGGCACTGAA. This translates into CASSMTGIGTE. The whole CDR3 region reads CASSMTGIGTEAFF. The V call is TRBV19, the J call TRBJ1-1, with D maybe TRBD1 (6 bases). The read stops 3 residues short of the end of the CDR3; the missing end is completed from the germline J gene. The V gene lost 3 bases and the J gene lost 4 bases, with 12 bases spanning the gap. Germline values: CDR1 LNHDA, CDR2 SQIVND (reference sequence). This CDR3 is built from 14 residues.

On this clone itself: The sequence runs out 3 residues before the end of the CDR3; the remainder is reconstructed from the germline J gene. The genes are TRBV11-3 and TRBJ2-7; D uncertain. The CDR3 sequence is 13 residues long. Germline V gene data show CDR1 as SGHNT and CDR2 as YENEEA. Trimming removed 3 bases from V and 4 bases from J, with 10 bases in between. The CDR3 bases that were read are TGTGCCAGCAGCTTGTACAGTTATTACGAG. Protein product: CASSLYSYYE. The complete CDR3 sequence is CASSLYSYYEQYF.

This clone was detected a few times. The sequence runs out 3 residues before the end of the CDR3; the remainder is reconstructed from the germline J gene. The gene calls are TRBV29-1 and TRBJ2-7, with D possibly TRBD2 on 7 matching bases. With 4 bases removed from V and 0 bases from J, the gap between germline ends came to 16 bases. The germline V gene encodes CDR1 SQVTM and CDR2 ANQGSEA. The CDR3 is made up of 15 amino acids. CDR3 sequence: CSVGGRGGYSYEQYF. CDR3 DNA, as far as it was read: TGCAGCGTTGGGGGGAGGGGGGGATACTCCTACGAG.

This clone showed up many times. Read data end 3 residues before the CDR3 end; the end is taken from the germline J gene. The chain employs TRBV20-1 and TRBJ2-3; 9 nucleotides agree with TRBD2. The germline V gene has CDR1 DFQATT and CDR2 SNEGSKA (reference sequence). V lost 5 bases, J lost 2 bases, and 8 bases stayed unmatched. This CDR3 spans 15 amino acids. Partial CDR3 DNA: TGCAGTGCTCCAAGACTAGCGGAGAACACAGATACG. Protein: CSAPRLAENTDT. From start to end, the CDR3 is CSAPRLAENTDTQYF.

Comment on this clone: The read ends 3 residues early relative to the CDR3; the germline J gene fills the gap. The rearrangement links TRBV6-2 or TRBV6-3 to TRBJ1-2, with no clear D. Germline CDR1 MNHEY, CDR2 SVGEGT. There are 16 residues in the CDR3. The CDR3 is CASRVSSGRRTDTYTF. CDR3 DNA (partial): TGTGCCAGCAGGGTTTCTAGCGGGAGACGTACAGATACC.

At least ten counts were recorded for this clone. The read stops 3 residues short of the end of the CDR3; the missing end is completed from the germline J gene. The genes are TRBV7-2 and TRBJ2-5, with 11 bases aligning to TRBD2. The ends lost 4 bases at V and 1 base at J; junction bases unmatched: 2. In germline, CDR1 is SGHTA, CDR2 FQGNSA. The CDR3 consists of 15 residues. The CDR3 loop is CASSWGLAVQETQYF. The CDR3 bases that were read are TGTGCCAGCAGCTGGGGACTAGCGGTCCAAGAGACC.

This clone appeared many times. The CDR3 extends 3 residues past the end of the read, so its final part is completed from the germline J gene. The J gene is TRBJ2-4, the V gene TRBV5-4; 9 positions match TRBD1. The CDR3 covers 16 residues. Trimming cost V 3 bases and J 4 bases; bases outside gene matches: 8. Germline CDR1 is SGHNT and CDR2 is YYREEE (reference sequence). CDR3 sequence: CASSSTGGGGKNIQYF. CDR3 DNA, as far as it was read: TGTGCCAGCAGCTCAACAGGGGGCGGGGGTAAAAACATT. Supplemented by reference TRBV5-4 and TRBJ2-4, the full variable domain reads ETGVTQSPTHLIKTRGQQVTLRCSSQSGHNTVSWYQQALGQGPQFIFQYYREEENGRGNFPPRFSGLQFPNYSSELNVNALELDDSALYLCASSSTGGGGKNIQYFGAGTRLSVL.

This clone was counted many times. The read falls 3 residues short of the CDR3 end, and the missing part is taken from the germline J gene. The rearrangement uses TRBV2 and TRBJ2-1; TRBD2 matches at 7 bases. The CDR3 spans 13 residues. V shed 6 bases, J shed 8 bases, and the junction held 7 bases outside the gene matches. Germline assignment: CDR1 SNHLY and CDR2 FYNNEI. Incomplete CDR3 DNA: TGTGCCAGCAGGAGCGGGGCGGACGATGAG. Translating gives CASRSGADDE. The CDR3, in full, reads CASRSGADDEQFF. The whole variable domain, remainder taken from reference TRBV2 and TRBJ2-1, is EPEVTQTPSHQVTQMGQEVILRCVPISNHLYFYWYRQILGQKVEFLVSFYNNEISEKSEIFDDQFSVERPDGSNFTLKIRSTKLEDSAMYFCASRSGADDEQFFGPGTRLTVL.

There are many counts of this clone. The CDR3 end is not reached by the read, which stops 3 residues before it; the germline J gene fills it in. The rearrangement joins TRBV20-1 to TRBJ1-4; D is unclear. The CDR3 is 15 residues long. Trimming cost V 0 bases and J 0 bases, with 8 bases left between them. The germline V gene has CDR1 DFQATT and CDR2 SNEGSKA (reference sequence). The CDR3: CSAREQRATNEKLFF. Incomplete CDR3 DNA: TGCAGTGCTAGAGAACAGAGAGCAACTAATGAAAAA.

This clone was recorded many times. The DNA ends 3 residues before the CDR3 does, and the rest of the CDR3 is filled in from the germline J gene. The V call is TRBV28, the J call TRBJ2-5; 10 bases fit TRBD1. This CDR3 is built from 17 residues. V shed 5 bases and J 3 bases; nucleotides not matched to a gene: 12. Germline-derived CDR1 and CDR2 are MDHEN and SYDVKM. CDR3 region: CASSTRTGGNGKETQYF. The sequenced CDR3 bases are TGTGCCAGCAGTACTCGGACAGGGGGTAACGGGAAAGAGACC. The full variable domain, rest sourced from reference TRBV28 and TRBJ2-5, is DVKVTQSSRYLVKRTGEKVFLECVQDMDHENMFWYRQDPGLGLRLIYFSYDVKMKEKGDIPEGYSVSREKKERFSLILESASTNQTSMYLCASSTRTGGNGKETQYFGPGTRLLVL.

This clone has a count of ten or more. Sequencing ends 3 residues short of the CDR3 end; the germline J gene provides the rest. The genes are TRBV19 and TRBJ1-2, with D possibly matching TRBD1 (6 bases). There are 16 residues in the CDR3. Looked up from germline, CDR1 is LNHDA and CDR2 is SQIVND (reference sequence). V gave up 0 bases and J gave up 4 bases, with 15 bases separating them. CDR3 DNA, as far as it was read: TGTGCCAGTAGTATAGATCGTTTGGGGGCCGGCTATGGC. Translated: CASSIDRLGAGYG. The whole CDR3 reads CASSIDRLGAGYGYTF. The full variable domain, rest sourced from reference TRBV19 and TRBJ1-2, is DGGITQSPKYLFRKEGQNVTLSCEQNLNHDAMYWYRQDPGQGLRLIYYSQIVNDFQKGDIAEGYSVSREKKESFPLTVTSAQKNPTAFYLCASSIDRLGAGYGYTFGSGTRLTVV.

The CDR3 loop is CASSVLDSDSPLFF. The covered CDR3 bases are TGTGCCAGTAGTGTCCTGGACTCGGATTCACCA. The chain carries TRBV19 and TRBJ1-4; D is undetermined. The read gets to within 3 residues of the CDR3 end, and the germline J gene fills in the rest. CDR1 and CDR2 from the germline V gene are LNHDA and SQIVND (reference sequence). CDR3 size: 14 residues.

This clone was observed many times. The CDR3 end lies 3 residues beyond the end of the read and is filled in from the germline J gene. The V gene is TRBV5-1, the J gene TRBJ1-5; 9 nucleotides agree with TRBD1. With 4 bases clipped from V and 2 bases from J, the junction kept 7 bases outside the gene matches. The CDR3 contains 16 residues. Germline V CDR1 and CDR2: SGHRS, YFSETQ. The CDR3 bases that were read are TGCGCCAGCAGCCCAGGGACAGGGATAGGCAATCAGCCC. This encodes CASSPGTGIGNQP. The entire CDR3 protein reads CASSPGTGIGNQPQHF.

This clone was observed many times. The read terminates 3 residues before the CDR3 end, so the remaining end is supplied by the germline J gene. This chain links TRBV20-1 with TRBJ2-1, with D maybe TRBD2 (5 bases). V shed 3 bases and J shed 0 bases, with 15 bases lying between them. Germline-derived CDR1 and CDR2 are DFQATT and SNEGSKA (reference sequence). CDR3 length: 16 amino acids. Incomplete CDR3 DNA: TGCAGTGCTAGTCGACTATTATCCACCTCCTACAATGAG. Protein: CSASRLLSTSYNE. The whole CDR3 is CSASRLLSTSYNEQFF.

This clone was detected a few times. The read halts 3 residues ahead of the CDR3 end, with the missing end drawn from the germline J gene. The gene calls are TRBV19 and TRBJ2-3; D not certain. Trimming took off 4 bases at V and 1 base at J, with 15 bases between the two ends. The length of the CDR3 is 16 residues. The germline V gene has CDR1 LNHDA and CDR2 SQIVND (reference sequence). The chain's CDR3 is CASSTPATSGTDTQYF. The CDR3 DNA, read in part, is TGTGCCAGTAGTACCCCGGCCACGAGCGGCACAGATACG.

In its sample, this clone was seen many times. Sequencing ends 3 residues short of the CDR3 end; the germline J gene provides the rest. V and J are TRBV2 and TRBJ2-3; D remains ambiguous. CDR1 is SNHLY, CDR2 FYNNEI, per germline. V lost 6 bases to trimming and J lost 6 bases, with 19 bases between them. The CDR3 contains 15 residues. The CDR3 region is CASSPPLLIRDTQYF. The sequenced CDR3 bases are TGTGCCAGCAGCCCCCCCCTCCTGATCCGGGATACG.

This clone was seen ten or more times. From the germline J gene comes the end of the CDR3, since the read stops 3 residues before it. The chain combines TRBV20-1 with TRBJ2-1; 8 bases fit TRBD1. V lost 5 bases to trimming and J lost 9 bases; unmatched junction nucleotides: 12. The germline gives CDR1 DFQATT, CDR2 SNEGSKA (reference sequence). CDR3 length equals 14 residues. The chain's CDR3 is CSAPDRGRHGEQFF. Incomplete CDR3 DNA: TGCAGTGCTCCAGACAGGGGTCGTCATGGTGAG.

On this clone itself: Read data end 3 residues before the CDR3 end; the end is taken from the germline J gene. J is TRBJ2-3 and V is TRBV29-1; 7 nucleotides line up with TRBD2. Germline V gene sequence: CDR1 SQVTM, CDR2 ANQGSEA. The V and J ends lost 7 bases and 6 bases, in that order; junction bases with no gene match: 16. The CDR3 is 15 residues long. The CDR3 spells CSAEPGEGPGDTQYF. The sequenced part of the CDR3 DNA is TGCAGCGCCGAACCCGGGGAGGGCCCGGGGGATACG.

At least ten counts were recorded for this clone. Coverage ceases 3 residues before the CDR3 finishes, and the germline J gene fills in the end. V usage is TRBV5-8 and J usage is TRBJ2-3, with TRBD2 as a possible D gene (6 bases). V dropped 5 bases and J dropped 6 bases, with 13 bases sitting between them. The CDR3 consists of 13 residues. Germline-derived CDR1 and CDR2 are SGHTS and YDEGEE. The covered CDR3 bases are TGTGCCAGCAGTCACCAGGCGGGGGATACG. Encoded protein: CASSHQAGDT. The full CDR3 protein is CASSHQAGDTQYF. Based on the CDR3 plus reference TRBV5-8 and TRBJ2-3, the full variable domain is EAGVTQSPTHLIKTRGQQATLRCSPISGHTSVYWYQQALGLGLQFLLWYDEGEERNRGNFPPRFSGRQFPNYSSELNVNALELEDSALYLCASSHQAGDTQYFGPGTRLTVL.

This clone was counted ten times or more. The observed sequence ends 3 residues before the CDR3 terminus, with the missing tail filled in from the germline J gene. The chain uses TRBV20-1 and TRBJ2-2, with D perhaps matching TRBD2 (5 bases). Trimming shortened V by 2 bases and J by 5 bases, and 9 bases separated the two germline ends. This CDR3 has 13 residues. Germline values: CDR1 DFQATT, CDR2 SNEGSKA (reference sequence). The CDR3 DNA, read in part, is TGCAGTGCTAGACAGAGCGGAACCGGGGAG. Its translation: CSARQSGTGE. The whole CDR3 sequence reads CSARQSGTGELFF.

This clone was counted many times. The CDR3 is cut off 3 residues early in the read; its end comes from the germline J gene. V and J are TRBV7-2 and TRBJ2-3, with a weak D call TRBD1 (5 bases). The V end lost 2 bases, the J end lost 4 bases, and 10 bases lay between the germline ends. The CDR3 contains 14 residues. CDR1 and CDR2 (germline): SGHTA, FQGNSA. The sequenced CDR3 bases are TGTGCCAGCAGCTTACGAAGGGGTGCAGATACG. This encodes CASSLRRGADT. The complete CDR3 reads CASSLRRGADTQYF. Together with reference TRBV7-2 and TRBJ2-3, the CDR3 gives the full variable domain: GAGVSQSPSNKVTEKGKDVELRCDPISGHTALYWYRQSLGQGLEFLIYFQGNSAPDKSGLPSDRFSAERTGGSVSTLTIQRTQQEDSAVYLCASSLRRGADTQYFGPGTRLTVL.

Many counts were recorded for this clone. The read ends 3 residues shy of where the CDR3 ends; the end is completed using the germline J gene. The V call is TRBV7-3, the J call TRBJ2-7, with TRBD2 identical over 14 bases. The CDR3 extends over 17 amino acids. Trimming took 5 bases from V and 6 from J; bases not matched to a gene: 12. Germline V gene lookup returns CDR1 SGHTA and CDR2 FQGTGA. The sequenced part of the CDR3 DNA is TGTGCCAGCAGCCCACTTCCGGGACTAGCGGGAGTGAGCGAG. It specifies CASSPLPGLAGVSE. In full, the CDR3 is CASSPLPGLAGVSEQYF.

The table lists this clone with a few counts. Coverage ceases 3 residues before the CDR3 finishes, and the germline J gene fills in the end. The J gene is TRBJ2-4, the V gene TRBV7-9; D possibly corresponds to TRBD1 (6 bases). Germline V gives CDR1 SEHNR, CDR2 FQNEAQ (reference sequence). This CDR3 contains 14 residues. CDR3 in amino acids: CASSPDSLNYGQYF. CDR3 DNA, as far as it was read: TGTGCCAGCAGCCCGGACAGTCTTAACTATGGT.

This clone has a count of ten or more. The read ends 3 residues before the CDR3 terminus; that terminus is restored from the germline J gene. The V and J genes are TRBV5-5 and TRBJ2-2; D is possibly TRBD2 (5 bases). Germline V gene data show CDR1 as SGHKS and CDR2 as YYEKEE (reference sequence). With 4 bases removed from V and 5 bases from J, the gap between germline ends came to 9 bases. The CDR3 totals 13 residues. The CDR3 region is CASSTGLTGELFF. The sequenced CDR3 bases are TGTGCCAGCAGCACCGGACTGACCGGGGAG.